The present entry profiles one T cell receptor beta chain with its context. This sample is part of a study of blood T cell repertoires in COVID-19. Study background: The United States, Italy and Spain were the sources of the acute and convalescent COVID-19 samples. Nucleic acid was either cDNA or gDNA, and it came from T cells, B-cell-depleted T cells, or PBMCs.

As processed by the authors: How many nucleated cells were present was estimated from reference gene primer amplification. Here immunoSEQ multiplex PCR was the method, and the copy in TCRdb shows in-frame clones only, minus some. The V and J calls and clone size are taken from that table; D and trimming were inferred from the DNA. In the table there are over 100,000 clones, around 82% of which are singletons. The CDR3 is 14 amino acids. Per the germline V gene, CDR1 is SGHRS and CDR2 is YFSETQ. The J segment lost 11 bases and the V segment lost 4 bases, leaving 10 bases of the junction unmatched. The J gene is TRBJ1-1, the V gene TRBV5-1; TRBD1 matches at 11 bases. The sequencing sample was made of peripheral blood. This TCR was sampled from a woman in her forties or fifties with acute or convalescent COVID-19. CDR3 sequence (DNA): TGCGCCAGCAGCCGAGTCCCGGGACAGGGGGAGGCTTTCTTT. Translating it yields CASSRVPGQGEAFF.